This T cell receptor beta chain is from a study of beta chain features in type 1 diabetes. With respect to this clone: The antigen is unknown.

Expressed TCRB transcripts got sequenced, as all isolated RNA was reverse transcribed. Data came from immunoSEQ multiplex PCR; TCRdb stores just in-frame clones and leaves some out. There are a few hundred thousand clones in the sample; about 15% occur only once, and less than 0.02% lies in the top ten. CD4+ cells of the naive, central memory, regulatory and stem cell-like memory types were sorted via CD45RO/CCR7/CD25/CD127/CD95/CD27. Whole-study results and caveats: Significant though moderate, a shortening of TCRB CDR3s appeared in all four CD4+ subsets of Type 1 diabetes patients.

The CDR3 is 14 amino acids. Germline loops: CDR1 PRHDT, CDR2 FYEKMQ (reference sequence). Losses at the gene ends were 4 bases for V and 6 bases for J; bases not matched to a gene: 5. This TCR was sampled from a man between 18 and 35 years old with type 1 diabetes. The V gene is TRBV13, the J gene TRBJ1-2, with TRBD1 matching over 10 bases. The specimen sequenced was naive CD4+ T cells from blood. The CDR3 DNA reads as TGTGCCAGCAGCTCCGGACAGGGGGAGGATGGCTACACCTTC. Its translation: CASSSGQGEDGYTF.